The 16 T cell receptor beta chains presented below share a single source sample, sequenced in a study of blood T cell repertoires in COVID-19. Sequencing was performed with immunoSEQ multiplex PCR; in TCRdb, only in-frame clones are kept and a portion is missing. The table records some 310,000 clones, 85% to 90% of them present only once. Sequenced input: peripheral blood. These receptors were collected from a woman aged 30 to 39 with COVID-19, enrolled during active disease.

This clone was recorded once. Mismatch with germline at one junction end may stem from a read error. J is TRBJ1-1 and V is TRBV6-5; tentatively, D is TRBD1 (6 bases). Looked up from germline, CDR1 is MNHEY and CDR2 is SVGAGI. The CDR3 has 11 amino acids. The CDR3 DNA reads TGTGCCAGCAGTCGGGACACTCAAGCTTTCTTT. Its protein is CASSRDTQAFF.

The chain has TRBV2 and TRBJ2-1, with TRBD2 identical over 9 bases. The germline V gene encodes CDR1 SNHLY and CDR2 FYNNEI. The junction had 11 bases not matched to a gene; V was cut back by 6 bases and J by 5 bases. This CDR3 is built from 16 residues. CDR3 residues: CASRAILAGSDNEQFF. The CDR3 nucleotides are TGTGCCAGCAGGGCTATTCTAGCGGGATCCGACAATGAGCAGTTCTTC.

The V call is TRBV3-1 (or the pseudogene TRBV3-2), the J call TRBJ1-5; TRBD1 matches 7 bases. Germline V lookup: CDR1 LGHDT, CDR2 YNNKEL (reference sequence). The CDR3 is 17 amino acids. The trim removed 4 bases at V and 3 bases at J, leaving 12 bases unmatched. The CDR3 here is CASSRGFRDSPNQPQHF. As DNA, the CDR3 is TGTGCCAGCAGCCGTGGATTCCGGGACAGCCCCAATCAGCCCCAGCATTTT.

The gene calls are TRBV6-1 and TRBJ2-7, with 12 bases fitting TRBD1. V was clipped by 1 base and J by 5 bases; unmatched bases: 3. This CDR3 spans 15 amino acids. Germline lookup yields CDR1 MNHNS and CDR2 SASEGT. The CDR3: CASSEVGTGGHEQYF. As DNA, the CDR3 is TGTGCCAGCAGTGAAGTGGGGACAGGGGGCCACGAGCAGTACTTC.

The V call is TRBV15, the J call TRBJ2-3, with D hard to call. Looked up from germline, CDR1 is LNHNV and CDR2 is YYDKDF (reference sequence). V dropped 2 bases and J dropped 4 bases, with 7 bases sitting between them. The CDR3 totals 13 residues. Written as DNA, the CDR3 is TGTGCCACCAGCAGAAGACTGTCAGATACGCAGTATTTT. Its translation is CATSRRLSDTQYF. Looking up the rest from reference TRBV15 and TRBJ2-3 gives the full variable domain: DAMVIQNPRYQVTQFGKPVTLSCSQTLNHNVMYWYQQKSSQAPKLLFHYYDKDFNNEADTPDNFQSRRPNTSFCFLDIRSPGLGDTAMYLCATSRRLSDTQYFGPGTRLTVL.

J is TRBJ1-5 and V is TRBV18; 8 bases match TRBD1. The germline CDR1 and CDR2 sequences are KGHSH and LQKENI. V shed 3 bases and J 7 bases; nucleotides not matched to a gene: 5. The CDR3 is 14 residues long. DNA of the CDR3: TGTGCCAGCTCACCCACGGACAGGGAACAGCCCCAGCATTTT. Translating it yields CASSPTDREQPQHF.

The chain has TRBV7-9 and TRBJ2-1, with 8 bases matching TRBD2. The V gene end was trimmed by 0 bases and the J gene end by 6 bases; junction bases not matched to a gene: 10. Germline V gene lookup returns CDR1 SEHNR and CDR2 FQNEAQ (reference sequence). The CDR3 is made up of 17 amino acids. The CDR3 nucleotides read TGTGCCAGCAGCTTAGCCCTGACTAGCGATACAGCCAATGAGCAGTTCTTC. It specifies CASSLALTSDTANEQFF.

The chain combines TRBV30 with TRBJ1-1; no firm D call. The CDR3 has 9 residues. The germline V gene encodes CDR1 GTSNPN and CDR2 SVGIG (reference sequence). CDR3 nucleotides: TGTATAGGAGTAGCCGAAGCTTTCTTT. It is translated as CIGVAEAFF.

CDR3 loop: CASTARGQNIQYF. DNA of the CDR3: TGTGCCAGCACCGCCAGGGGTCAAAACATTCAGTACTTC. This chain connects TRBV27 to TRBJ2-4, with D possibly matching TRBD1 (6 bases). Germline values: CDR1 MNHEY, CDR2 SMNVEV (reference sequence). There are 13 residues in the CDR3. V lost 7 bases, J lost 5 bases, and 12 bases lay in between.

The chain carries TRBV7-3 and TRBJ2-1; 13 nucleotides line up with TRBD2. This CDR3 is built from 17 residues. The V segment lost 5 bases and the J segment 6 bases; nucleotides outside the gene matches: 10. Per germline, CDR1 SGHTA and CDR2 FQGTGA. This CDR3 is CASSIGTSGTSGNEQFF. DNA of the CDR3: TGTGCCAGCAGCATCGGGACTAGCGGGACCTCCGGCAATGAGCAGTTCTTC. The entire variable domain, with the rest obtained from reference TRBV7-3 and TRBJ2-1, is as follows: GAGVSQTPSNKVTEKGKYVELRCDPISGHTALYWYRQSLGQGPEFLIYFQGTGAADDSGLPNDRFFAVRPEGSVSTLKIQRTERGDSAVYLCASSIGTSGTSGNEQFFGPGTRLTVL.

V and J are TRBV19 and TRBJ2-2; TRBD1 agrees at 7 bases. CDR1 is LNHDA, CDR2 SQIVND, per germline (reference sequence). The J segment lost 6 bases and the V segment lost 1 base, leaving 5 bases of the junction unmatched. CDR3 length: 15 amino acids. In DNA, the CDR3 is TGTGCCAGTAGTATAGGCACGACAGGGCCCGGGGAGCTGTTTTTT. Its translation: CASSIGTTGPGELFF.

The chain has TRBV19 and TRBJ2-1; TRBD2 matches 8 bases. CDR1 is LNHDA, CDR2 SQIVND, per germline (reference sequence). The junction had 8 bases not matched to a gene; V was cut back by 1 base and J by 0 bases. This CDR3 comprises 18 residues. In nucleotides, the CDR3 is TGTGCCAGTAGTATAGGATTGCGCAGCGGGAGCTCCTACAATGAGCAGTTCTTC. Encoded protein: CASSIGLRSGSSYNEQFF. Based on the CDR3 plus reference TRBV19 and TRBJ2-1, the full variable domain is DGGITQSPKYLFRKEGQNVTLSCEQNLNHDAMYWYRQDPGQGLRLIYYSQIVNDFQKGDIAEGYSVSREKKESFPLTVTSAQKNPTAFYLCASSIGLRSGSSYNEQFFGPGTRLTVL.

The J gene is TRBJ1-6, the V gene TRBV7-2, with a tentative D call TRBD1 (6 bases). Germline lookup yields CDR1 SGHTA and CDR2 FQGNSA. Trimming took off 5 bases at V and 10 bases at J, with 12 bases between the two ends. The length of the CDR3 is 13 residues. Here the CDR3 reads CASSQRQESPLHF. The CDR3 coding sequence is TGTGCCAGCAGCCAGCGACAGGAATCACCCCTCCACTTT.

The genes are TRBV7-6 and TRBJ2-5; D call uncertain. CDR3 length equals 15 residues. The germline V gene encodes CDR1 SGHVS and CDR2 FNYEAQ. Trimming took off 1 base at V and 1 base at J, with 10 bases between the two ends. CDR3 coding DNA: TGTGCCAGCAGCTTAGGGGCTTTCGGCCAAGAGACCCAGTACTTC. This sequence encodes CASSLGAFGQETQYF.

This clone was found once. This chain uses TRBV5-8 with TRBJ1-5; D not resolved. The germline V gene has CDR1 SGHTS and CDR2 YDEGEE. CDR3 length equals 19 residues. The V end was cut by 4 bases, the J end by 0 bases, with 23 bases between. CDR3 sequence reads: CASSHPRRGAAYSNQPQHF. Here the CDR3 DNA reads TGTGCCAGCAGCCACCCCAGGCGGGGAGCCGCGTATAGCAATCAGCCCCAGCATTTT.

This clone appeared once. The rearrangement joins TRBV4-2 to TRBJ1-5, with TRBD1 identical over 7 bases. The CDR3 is 14 residues long. Germline assignment: CDR1 LGHNA and CDR2 YNFKEQ. V was pared by 0 bases and J by 6 bases, with 2 bases of the junction left unmatched. CDR3 in DNA: TGTGCCAGCAGCCAAGATTACAGGGGTCAGCCCCAGCATTTT. Translating it yields CASSQDYRGQPQHF.